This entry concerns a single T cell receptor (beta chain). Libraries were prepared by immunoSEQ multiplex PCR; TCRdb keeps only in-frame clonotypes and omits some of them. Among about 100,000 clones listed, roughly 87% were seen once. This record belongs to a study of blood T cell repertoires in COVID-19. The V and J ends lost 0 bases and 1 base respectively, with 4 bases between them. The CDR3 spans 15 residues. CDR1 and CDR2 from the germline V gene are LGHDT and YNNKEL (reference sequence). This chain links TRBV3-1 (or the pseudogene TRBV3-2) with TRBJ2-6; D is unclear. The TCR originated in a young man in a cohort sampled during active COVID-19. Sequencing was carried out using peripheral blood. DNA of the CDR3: TGTGCCAGCAGCCAAGACCTGTCTGGGGCCAACGTCCTGACTTTC. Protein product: CASSQDLSGANVLTF.